This TCR beta chain appears in the sequencing data of a study of OX40 agonist ivuxolimab in advanced cancers. The wider study: Two patients with cutaneous melanoma and one with hepatocellular carcinoma, three in total, showed partial responses.

Sequencing was performed with immunoSEQ multiplex PCR; in TCRdb, only in-frame clones are kept and a portion is missing. The table records roughly 60,000 clones, 85% to 90% of them present only once. V shed 1 base, J shed 0 bases, and the junction held 6 bases outside the gene matches. Germline V gene lookup returns CDR1 GTSNPN and CDR2 SVGIG (reference sequence). The CDR3 consists of 15 residues. V and J are TRBV30 and TRBJ2-7; 7 positions match TRBD1. This clonotype originated in an adult with an advanced solid tumor such as melanoma, head and neck, liver or kidney cancer. The specimen was CD4+ or CD8+ T cells sorted from blood, collected in a trial of the OX40 agonist ivuxolimab. The CDR3 region is CAWSGAGTVSYEQYF. In DNA form, the CDR3 reads TGTGCCTGGAGTGGGGCCGGGACAGTCTCCTACGAGCAGTACTTC.